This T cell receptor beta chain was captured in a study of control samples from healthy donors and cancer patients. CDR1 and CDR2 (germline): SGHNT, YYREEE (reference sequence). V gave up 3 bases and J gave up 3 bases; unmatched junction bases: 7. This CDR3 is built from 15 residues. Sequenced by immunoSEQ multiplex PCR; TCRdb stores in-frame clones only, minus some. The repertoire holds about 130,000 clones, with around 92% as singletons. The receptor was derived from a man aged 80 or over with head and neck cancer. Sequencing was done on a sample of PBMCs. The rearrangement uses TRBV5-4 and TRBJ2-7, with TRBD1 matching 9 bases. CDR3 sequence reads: CASSSRDRVVYEQYF. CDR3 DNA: TGTGCCAGCAGCTCCCGGGACAGGGTAGTCTACGAGCAGTACTTC.